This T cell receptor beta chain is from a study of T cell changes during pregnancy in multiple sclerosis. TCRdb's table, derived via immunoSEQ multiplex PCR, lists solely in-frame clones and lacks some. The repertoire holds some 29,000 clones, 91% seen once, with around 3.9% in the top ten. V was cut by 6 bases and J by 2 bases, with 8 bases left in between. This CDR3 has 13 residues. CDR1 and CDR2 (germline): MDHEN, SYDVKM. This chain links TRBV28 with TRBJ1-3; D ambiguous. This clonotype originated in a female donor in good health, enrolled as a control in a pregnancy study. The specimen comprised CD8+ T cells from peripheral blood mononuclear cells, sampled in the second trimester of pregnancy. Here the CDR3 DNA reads TGTGCCAGCAGCTACGTAACTGGAAACACCATATATTTT. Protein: CASSYVTGNTIYF.